These T cell receptor beta chains were read from a single sample in a study of breast tumors, draining lymph nodes, adjacent tissues. TCRdb re-analysed the multiplex PCR reads in MiXCR, keeping a single row per CDR3 protein. Among about 130,000 distinct CDR3 sequences listed, 20% were seen once. The sequenced sample was axillary lymph node tissue. The source is a female donor with breast cancer. Some clones in this sample may be carry-over from other donors' samples. CDR3s include the opening cysteine and the closing phenylalanine or tryptophan. The D gene is left open where the match is weak. Some rows mark clone size as missing; the rest say once, few, many or name a class of expanded clone.

TRBV5-6	many	TRBJ2-1	-	TGTGCCAGCAGCTTGATCACATTTTCCTACAATGAGCAGTTCTTC	CASSLITFSYNEQFF
TRBV20-1	many	TRBJ2-5	-	TGCAGTGCGGGCCAGAGGGGTGTTAAAGAGACCCAGTACTTC	CSAGQRGVKETQYF
TRBV19	many	TRBJ2-1	TRBD1	TGTGCCAGTAGTATGAGACAGGGGGCGATTAGTGAGCAGTTCTTC	CASSMRQGAISEQFF
TRBV6-5	-	TRBJ2-1	TRBD1	TGTGCCAGCAGTTACTCCCCCGATCATACAGGGGCCAACTACTTATCCTACAATGAGCAGTTCTTC	CASSYSPDHTGANYLSYNEQFF
TRBV2	many	TRBJ1-2	-	TGTGCCAGCAATCCGGGACAAAACTATGGCTACACCTTC	CASNPGQNYGYTF
TRBV20-1	many	TRBJ1-5	-	TGCAGTGCTAGGAGTCGGAGCAATCAGCCCCAGCATTTT	CSARSRSNQPQHF
TRBV29-1	many	TRBJ2-1	-	TGCAGCGTTGGTGGGGGCCACTCTCTGAGTAATGAGCAGTTCTTC	CSVGGGHSLSNEQFF
TRBV20-1	many	TRBJ2-2	TRBD2	TGCAGTGCTAAGCGGGGACTAGCGAACACCGGGGAGCTGTTTTTT	CSAKRGLANTGELFF
TRBV6-6	many	TRBJ2-1	TRBD2	TGTGCCAGCACTAGCGGCAATGAGCAGTTCTTC	CASTSGNEQFF
TRBV27	few	TRBJ2-5	TRBD2	TGTGCCAGCAGTTTAATCCGTGGGACTAGCGGGAGGACACAAGAGACCCAGTACTTC	CASSLIRGTSGRTQETQYF
TRBV7-6	many	TRBJ2-3	-	TGTGCCAGCAGCCCACGGGAGCTTAGCACAGATACGCAGTATTTT	CASSPRELSTDTQYF
TRBV5-1	many	TRBJ1-3	TRBD1	TGCGCCAGCAGCCCAGGGGGGACCTCTGGAAACACCATATATTTT	CASSPGGTSGNTIYF
TRBV7-6	-	TRBJ2-1	TRBD2	TGTGCCGGCAGCTTAATGTGCGGGAGCTCCTACAATGAGCAGTTCTTC	CAGSLMCGSSYNEQFF
TRBV5-1	many	TRBJ1-2	-	TGCGCCAGCAGCTTGACGGGGAGCTATGGCTACACCTTC	CASSLTGSYGYTF
TRBV29-1	many	TRBJ2-7	TRBD2	TGCAGCGCCGATGTAGCGGGAGGGCTCTCCTACGAGCAGTACTTC	CSADVAGGLSYEQYF
TRBV20-1	-	TRBJ1-4	-	TGCAGTGCTAGATCGCAGTCTAATGAAAAACTGTTTTTT	CSARSQSNEKLFF
TRBV6-1	many	TRBJ1-5	-	TGTGCCAGCAGGGGGACTGGGAGTCAGCCCCAGCATTTT	CASRGTGSQPQHF
TRBV7-2	many	TRBJ2-2	TRBD1	TGTGCCAGCAGCTCCCCCCTAGGGACAGGGAGAAACACCGGGGAGCTGTTTTTT	CASSSPLGTGRNTGELFF
TRBV5-1	many	TRBJ1-2	-	TGCGCCAGCAGCTTGGAGGGCAGGACGGGATATGGCTACACCTTC	CASSLEGRTGYGYTF
TRBV28	-	TRBJ2-6	-	TGTACCAGCAGTTTGTCGGACTACTCTGGGGCCAACGTCCTGACTTTC	CTSSLSDYSGANVLTF
TRBV4-1	many	TRBJ2-5	TRBD2	TGCGCCAGCAGCCAAGCACCACCACTAGCGGGAGGAGAGACCCAGTACTTC	CASSQAPPLAGGETQYF
TRBV6-1	-	TRBJ2-7	-	TGTGCCAGCAGCTTGGGACGGAACCTCAGGTCCTACGAGCAGTACTTC	CASSLGRNLRSYEQYF
TRBV11-1	many	TRBJ2-5	TRBD1	TGTGCCAGCAGCAGGACAGGAGGAGAGACCCAGTACTTC	CASSRTGGETQYF
TRBV20-1	many	TRBJ1-6	-	TGCAGTGCGATTCGGGGGGGGACCTATAATTCACCCCTCCACTTT	CSAIRGGTYNSPLHF
TRBV7-3	many	TRBJ2-3	TRBD1	TGTGCCAGCAGCCGGACAGGGGGTATTACTAGCACAGATACGCAGTATTTT	CASSRTGGITSTDTQYF
TRBV30	few	TRBJ1-4	-	TGTGCCTGGAGTGTAGGAAATTTGGGTGAAAAACTGTTTTTT	CAWSVGNLGEKLFF
TRBV27	many	TRBJ2-5	TRBD2	TGTGCCAGCTCACCGGGGGGTGAGACCCAGTACTTC	CASSPGGETQYF
TRBV18	-	TRBJ1-4	-	TGTGCCAGCTCACCAGAAACAGACAGGACTAATGAAAAACTGTTTTTT	CASSPETDRTNEKLFF
TRBV7-9	many	TRBJ1-4	-	TGTGCCAGCAGCTTTACAGCAACTAATGAAAAACTGTTTTTT	CASSFTATNEKLFF
TRBV20-1	many	TRBJ2-1	-	TGCAGTGCTAGTAGGGGTAGCGGTGAGCAGTTCTTC	CSASRGSGEQFF
TRBV28	many	TRBJ2-5	TRBD1	TGTGCCAGCAGCCCTCTCGGGGCAGGGGGCGCGGAGACCCAGTACTTC	CASSPLGAGGAETQYF
TRBV5-1	-	TRBJ2-5	-	TGCCCGCAGACCTGGGGGGGGCGGCAAGAGACCCAGTACTTC	CPQTWGGRQETQYF
TRBV11-1	few	TRBJ2-2	TRBD1	TGTGCCAGCAGCTACGACAGGGGGCCTACCACCGGGGAGCTGTTTTTT	CASSYDRGPTTGELFF
TRBV6-1	many	TRBJ2-1	TRBD2	TGTGCCAGCAGTGAAGCTAGCGGGAGGCTCAGCTCCTACAATGAGCAGTTCTTC	CASSEASGRLSSYNEQFF
TRBV20-1	many	TRBJ1-5	-	TGCAGTGCTAGAGGATCGGGGGCACTAAGCAATCAGCCCCAGCATTTT	CSARGSGALSNQPQHF
TRBV20-1	many	TRBJ1-5	-	TGCAGTGCCGGGACCGTCTCCGGGAGCAATCAGCCCCAGCATTTT	CSAGTVSGSNQPQHF
TRBV4-2	many	TRBJ2-1	TRBD2	TGTGCCAGCAGCCAACCCCCAGCGGCGGCGGGAGTTGGCAATGAGCAGTTCTTC	CASSQPPAAAGVGNEQFF
TRBV10-2	many	TRBJ2-1	-	TGCGCCAGCAGTGAGTCTTGGAGGGGGGATTACAATGAGCAGTTCTTC	CASSESWRGDYNEQFF
TRBV28	-	TRBJ2-1	-	TGTGCCAGTAGTTCTTCCCTCCCCGACCGATACAATGAGCAGTTCTTC	CASSSSLPDRYNEQFF
TRBV5-5	many	TRBJ2-5	TRBD2	TGTGCCAGCAGCTTGGGGACTAGTCCAGAGACCCAGTACTTC	CASSLGTSPETQYF
TRBV6-1	many	TRBJ2-7	TRBD1	TGTGCCAGCTGGCCGGGACAGGGAGGTTACGAGCAGTACTTC	CASWPGQGGYEQYF
TRBV29-1	many	TRBJ2-5	TRBD1	TGCAGCGTCGCCGACAGGGGCCAAGAGACCCAGTACTTC	CSVADRGQETQYF
TRBV20-1	-	TRBJ2-4	TRBD1	TGCAGTGCAGACGACCGGGACAGGGGTCATGAAGGCAAAAACATTCAGTACTTC	CSADDRDRGHEGKNIQYF
TRBV20-1	many	TRBJ2-1	TRBD2	TGCAGTGCTTTTTCGACTAGCAGCTCCTACAATGAGCAGTTCTTC	CSAFSTSSSYNEQFF
TRBV10-2	many	TRBJ2-5	TRBD2	TGCGCCAGCAGAAACCTAGCGGGAGAGACAAAGACCCAGTACTTC	CASRNLAGETKTQYF
TRBV20-1	many	TRBJ2-3	TRBD2	TGCAGTGCTATCTCCAGCGGGGGGGCCCAAGATACGCAGTATTTT	CSAISSGGAQDTQYF
TRBV10-2	many	TRBJ1-2	-	TGCGCCAGCAGCAATAGGTTAGATTATGGCTACACCTTC	CASSNRLDYGYTF
TRBV3-1	-	TRBJ2-7	-	TGTGCCAGCAGCCAAGGTCGCAGGTATTACGAGCAGTACTTC	CASSQGRRYYEQYF
TRBV5-4	many	TRBJ2-3	-	TGTGCCAGCAGCTCTTGGGAGAGCAACACAGATACGCAGTATTTT	CASSSWESNTDTQYF
TRBV6-1	many	TRBJ1-3	-	TGTGCCAGCAGTGAAGCGTACAGCCTTGGTGGAAACACCATATATTTT	CASSEAYSLGGNTIYF
TRBV27	few	TRBJ2-5	-	TGTGCCAGCAGTTCCACTGGCGGGGTACTGCAAGAGACCCAGTACTTC	CASSSTGGVLQETQYF
TRBV29-1	-	TRBJ1-5	-	TGCAGCGTTGGCTCCGGGGGGGGGGGTCAGCCCCAGCATTTT	CSVGSGGGGQPQHF
TRBV20-1	-	TRBJ2-3	-	TGCAGTGCTAGACCGAAGAACAGGGCTAGCGCAGATACGCAGTATTTT	CSARPKNRASADTQYF
TRBV7-2	many	TRBJ1-3	-	TGTGCCAGCAGCCCCGGGTTCCACTCTGGAAACACCATATATTTT	CASSPGFHSGNTIYF
TRBV5-1	many	TRBJ1-2	-	TGCGCCAGCAGCTTGGATTGGGCCATTAACTATGGCTACACCTTC	CASSLDWAINYGYTF